This entry is about one T cell receptor beta chain. The CDR3 has 16 amino acids. Losses at the gene ends were 4 bases for V and 1 base for J; bases not matched to a gene: 8. Looked up from germline, CDR1 is LGHDT and CDR2 is YNNKEL (reference sequence). How the authors handled the data: Reference gene primer amplification gave nucleated cell count estimates. The table came from immunoSEQ multiplex PCR; TCRdb's copy has only in-frame clones and leaves some out. V and J calls and clone size are given by that table; D and trimming were obtained from the DNA. Of around 250,000 clones in the sample, around 86% are singletons; the top ten hold about 3.5%. The data are from a study of blood T cell repertoires in COVID-19. The wider study: Some COVID-19 samples were acute and others convalescent; all came from the United States, Italy and Spain. The analysed material was cDNA or gDNA that came from T cells, B-cell-depleted T cells, or PBMCs.

Input material: peripheral blood. The rearrangement uses TRBV3-1 (or the pseudogene TRBV3-2) and TRBJ1-2, with 8 bases lining up with TRBD1. The origin of this receptor is a man younger than 35 with active or convalescent COVID-19. DNA for the CDR3: TGTGCCAGCAGCCGGACCAGGGGGCCGGTTAACTATGGCTACACCTTC. Amino acids: CASSRTRGPVNYGYTF.